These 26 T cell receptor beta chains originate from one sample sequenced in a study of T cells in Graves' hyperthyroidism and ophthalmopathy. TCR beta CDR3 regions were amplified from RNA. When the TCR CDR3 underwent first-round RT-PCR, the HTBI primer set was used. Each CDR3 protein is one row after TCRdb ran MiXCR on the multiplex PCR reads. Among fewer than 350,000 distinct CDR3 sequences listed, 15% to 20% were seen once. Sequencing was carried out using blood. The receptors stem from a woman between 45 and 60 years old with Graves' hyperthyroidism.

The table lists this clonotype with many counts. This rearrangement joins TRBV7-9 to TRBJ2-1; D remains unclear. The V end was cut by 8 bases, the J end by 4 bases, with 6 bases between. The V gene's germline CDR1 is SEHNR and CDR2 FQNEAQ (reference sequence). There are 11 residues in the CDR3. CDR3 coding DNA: TGTGCCAGCGACGGGTACAATGAGCAGTTCTTC. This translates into CASDGYNEQFF.

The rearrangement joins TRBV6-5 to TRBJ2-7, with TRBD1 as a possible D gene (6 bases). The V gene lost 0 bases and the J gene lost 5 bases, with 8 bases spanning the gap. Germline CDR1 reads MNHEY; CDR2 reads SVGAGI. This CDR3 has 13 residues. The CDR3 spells CASSYSSGDEQYV. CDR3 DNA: TGTGCCAGCAGTTACTCGTCAGGGGACGAGCAGTACGTC.

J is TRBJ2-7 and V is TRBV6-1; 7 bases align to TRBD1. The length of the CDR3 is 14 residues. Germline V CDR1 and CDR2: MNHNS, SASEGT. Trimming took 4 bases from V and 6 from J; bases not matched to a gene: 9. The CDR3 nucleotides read TGTGCCAGCAGTGTAAGGGGACAGTCCACCGAGCAGTACTTC. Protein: CASSVRGQSTEQYF.

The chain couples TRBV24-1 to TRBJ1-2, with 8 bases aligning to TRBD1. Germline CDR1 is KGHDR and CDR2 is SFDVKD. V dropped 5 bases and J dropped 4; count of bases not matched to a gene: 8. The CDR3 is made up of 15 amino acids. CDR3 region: CATSGQGNVGYGYTF. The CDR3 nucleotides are TGTGCCACCAGTGGACAGGGGAATGTCGGCTATGGCTACACCTTC.

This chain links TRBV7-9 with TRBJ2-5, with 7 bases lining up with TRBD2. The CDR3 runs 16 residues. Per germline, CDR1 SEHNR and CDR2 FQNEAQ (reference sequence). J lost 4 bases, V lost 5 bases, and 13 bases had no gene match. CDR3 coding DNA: TGTGCCAGCAGCCAAAGCGGGACTATGGACCCAGAGACCCAGTACTTC. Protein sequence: CASSQSGTMDPETQYF.

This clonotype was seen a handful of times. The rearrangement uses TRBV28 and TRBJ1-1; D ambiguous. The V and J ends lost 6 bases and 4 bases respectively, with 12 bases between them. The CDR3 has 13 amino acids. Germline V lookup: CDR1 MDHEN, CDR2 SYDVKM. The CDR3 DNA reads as TGTGCCAGCAGGAAAGAGAAGGGCACTGAAGCTTTCTTT. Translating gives CASRKEKGTEAFF.

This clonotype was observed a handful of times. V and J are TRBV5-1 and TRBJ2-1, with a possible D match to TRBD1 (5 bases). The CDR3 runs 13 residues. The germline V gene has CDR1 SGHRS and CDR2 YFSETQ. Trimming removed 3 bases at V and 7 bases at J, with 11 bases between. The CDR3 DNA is TGCGCCAGCAGCTCAGACAGTTTTAATGAGCAGTTCTTC. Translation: CASSSDSFNEQFF. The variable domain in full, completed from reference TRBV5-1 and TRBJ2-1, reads KAGVTQTPRYLIKTRGQQVTLSCSPISGHRSVSWYQQTPGQGLQFLFEYFSETQRNKGNFPGRFSGRQFSNSRSEMNVSTLELGDSALYLCASSSDSFNEQFFGPGTRLTVL.

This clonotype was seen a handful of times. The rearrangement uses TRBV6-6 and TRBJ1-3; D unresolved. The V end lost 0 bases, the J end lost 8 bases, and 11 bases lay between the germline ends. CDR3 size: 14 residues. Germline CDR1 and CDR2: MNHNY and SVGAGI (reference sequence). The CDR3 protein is CASSYSRIGHTIYF. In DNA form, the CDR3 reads TGTGCCAGCAGTTACTCGAGGATCGGCCACACCATATATTTT.

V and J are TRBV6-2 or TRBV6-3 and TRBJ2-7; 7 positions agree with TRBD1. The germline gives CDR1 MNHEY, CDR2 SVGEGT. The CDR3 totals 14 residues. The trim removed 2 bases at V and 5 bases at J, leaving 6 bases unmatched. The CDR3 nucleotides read TGTGCCAGCAGTTACCTAGGGACAGTGAACGAGCAGTACTTC. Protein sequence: CASSYLGTVNEQYF.

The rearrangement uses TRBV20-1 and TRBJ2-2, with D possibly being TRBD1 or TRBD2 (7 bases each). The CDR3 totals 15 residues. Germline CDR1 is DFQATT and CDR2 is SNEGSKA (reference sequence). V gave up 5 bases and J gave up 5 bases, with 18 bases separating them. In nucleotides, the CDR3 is TGCAGTGCTTTACAAAGCGGGACAGCGACCGGGGAGCTGTTTTTT. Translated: CSALQSGTATGELFF.

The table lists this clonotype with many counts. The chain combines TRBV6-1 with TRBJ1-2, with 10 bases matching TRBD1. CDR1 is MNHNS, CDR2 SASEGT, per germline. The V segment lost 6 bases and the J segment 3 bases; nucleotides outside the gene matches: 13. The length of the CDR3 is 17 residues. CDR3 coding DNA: TGTGCCAGCAGAAATTTCTCCCCCGGGACAGGGGACTATGGCTACACCTTC. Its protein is CASRNFSPGTGDYGYTF.

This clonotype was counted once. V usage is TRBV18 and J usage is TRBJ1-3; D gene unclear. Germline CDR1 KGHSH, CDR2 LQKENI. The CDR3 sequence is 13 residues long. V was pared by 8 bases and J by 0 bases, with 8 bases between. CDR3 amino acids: CASPQSSGNTIYF. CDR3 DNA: TGTGCCAGCCCACAGAGCTCTGGAAACACCATATATTTT.

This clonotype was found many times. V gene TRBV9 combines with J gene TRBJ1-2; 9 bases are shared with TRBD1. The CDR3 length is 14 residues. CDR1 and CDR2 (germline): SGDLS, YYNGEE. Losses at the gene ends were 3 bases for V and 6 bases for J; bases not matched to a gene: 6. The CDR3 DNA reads TGTGCCAGCAGCGACGACAGGGGGTCAGATGGCTACACCTTC. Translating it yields CASSDDRGSDGYTF.

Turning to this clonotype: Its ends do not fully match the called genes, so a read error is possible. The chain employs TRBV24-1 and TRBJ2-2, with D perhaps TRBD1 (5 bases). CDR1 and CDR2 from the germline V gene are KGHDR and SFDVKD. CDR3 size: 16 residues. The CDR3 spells CATGDLRTTNTGELFF. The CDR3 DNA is TGTGCCACCGGTGATTTGAGGACAACGAACACCGGGGAGCTGTTTTTT.

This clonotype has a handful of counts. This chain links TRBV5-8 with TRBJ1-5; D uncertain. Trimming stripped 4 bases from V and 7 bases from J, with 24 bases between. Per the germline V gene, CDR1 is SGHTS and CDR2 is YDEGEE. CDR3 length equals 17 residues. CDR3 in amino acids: CASSPRPLSGRLQPQHF. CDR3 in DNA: TGTGCCAGCAGCCCCCGGCCATTATCCGGGAGACTCCAGCCCCAGCATTTT.

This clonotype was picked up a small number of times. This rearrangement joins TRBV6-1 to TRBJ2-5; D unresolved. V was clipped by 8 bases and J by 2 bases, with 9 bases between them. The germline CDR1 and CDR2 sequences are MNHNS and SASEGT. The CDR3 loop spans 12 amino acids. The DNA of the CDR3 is TGTGCCAGCTCGACCCGACAAGAGACCCAGTACTTC. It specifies CASSTRQETQYF.

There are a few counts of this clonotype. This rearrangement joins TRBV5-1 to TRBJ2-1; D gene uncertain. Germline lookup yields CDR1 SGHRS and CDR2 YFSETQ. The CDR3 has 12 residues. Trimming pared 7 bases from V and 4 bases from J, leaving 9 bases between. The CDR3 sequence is CASGVSYNEQFF. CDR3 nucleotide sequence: TGCGCCAGCGGAGTAAGTTACAATGAGCAGTTCTTC.

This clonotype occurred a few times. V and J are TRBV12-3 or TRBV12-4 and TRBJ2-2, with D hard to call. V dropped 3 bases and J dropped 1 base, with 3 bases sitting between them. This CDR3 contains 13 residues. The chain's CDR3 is CASSFGNTGELFF. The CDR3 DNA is TGTGCCAGCAGTTTCGGGAACACCGGGGAGCTGTTTTTT.

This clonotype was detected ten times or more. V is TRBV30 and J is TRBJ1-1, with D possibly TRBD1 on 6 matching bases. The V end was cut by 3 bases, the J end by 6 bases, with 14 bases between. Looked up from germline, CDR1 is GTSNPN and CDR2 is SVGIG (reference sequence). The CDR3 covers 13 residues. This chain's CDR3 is CAWRGGLGAEAFF. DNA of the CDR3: TGTGCCTGGAGGGGGGGCCTAGGAGCTGAAGCTTTCTTT.

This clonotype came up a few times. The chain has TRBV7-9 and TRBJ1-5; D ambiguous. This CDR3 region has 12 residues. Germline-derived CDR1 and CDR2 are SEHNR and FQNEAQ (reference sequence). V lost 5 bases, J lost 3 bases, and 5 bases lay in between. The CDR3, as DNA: TGTGCCAGCAGCCCGGACAATCAGCCCCAGCATTTT. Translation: CASSPDNQPQHF.

This CDR3 reads CASSLIPAGELFF. Written as DNA, the CDR3 is TGTGCCAGCAGCTTAATCCCTGCCGGGGAGCTGTTTTTT. V is TRBV11-2 and J is TRBJ2-2; no firm D call. Germline V gene sequence: CDR1 SGHAT, CDR2 FQNNGV. Trimming pared 2 bases from V and 6 bases from J, leaving 7 bases between. The CDR3 consists of 13 residues. Filled out from reference TRBV11-2 and TRBJ2-2, the complete variable domain reads EAGVAQSPRYKIIEKRQSVAFWCNPISGHATLYWYQQILGQGPKLLIQFQNNGVVDDSQLPKDRFSAERLKGVDSTLKIQPAKLEDSAVYLCASSLIPAGELFFGEGSRLTVL.

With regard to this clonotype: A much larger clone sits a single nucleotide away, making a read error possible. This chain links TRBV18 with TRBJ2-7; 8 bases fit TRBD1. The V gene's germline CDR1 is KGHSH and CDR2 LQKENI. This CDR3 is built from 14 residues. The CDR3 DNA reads TGTGCCAGCTCGCGCCAAGACAGGGGCTACGGGCAGTACGTC. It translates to CASSRQDRGYGQYV.

The CDR3 DNA sequence: TGCAGTGCTATACTCACAGATACGCAGTATTTT. This sequence encodes CSAILTDTQYF. This rearrangement joins TRBV20-1 to TRBJ2-3; D is unclear. The CDR3 spans 11 residues. Germline CDR1 reads DFQATT; CDR2 reads SNEGSKA (reference sequence). Trimming cost V 4 bases and J 2 bases, with 4 bases left between them.

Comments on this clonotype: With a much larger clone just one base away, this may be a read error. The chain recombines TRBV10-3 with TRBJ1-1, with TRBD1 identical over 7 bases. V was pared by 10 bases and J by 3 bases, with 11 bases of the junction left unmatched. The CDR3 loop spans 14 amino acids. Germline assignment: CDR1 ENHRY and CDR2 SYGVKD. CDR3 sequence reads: CATNEGAGDTEAFF. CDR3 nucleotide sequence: TGTGCCACCAATGAGGGGGCGGGGGACACTGAAGCTTTCTTT.

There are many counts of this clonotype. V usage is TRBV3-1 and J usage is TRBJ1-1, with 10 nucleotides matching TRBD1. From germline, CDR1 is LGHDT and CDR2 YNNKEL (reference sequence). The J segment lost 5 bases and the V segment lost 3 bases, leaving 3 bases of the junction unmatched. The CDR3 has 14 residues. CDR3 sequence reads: CASSHRTGGTEAFF. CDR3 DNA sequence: TGTGCCAGCAGCCACCGGACAGGGGGAACTGAAGCTTTCTTT.

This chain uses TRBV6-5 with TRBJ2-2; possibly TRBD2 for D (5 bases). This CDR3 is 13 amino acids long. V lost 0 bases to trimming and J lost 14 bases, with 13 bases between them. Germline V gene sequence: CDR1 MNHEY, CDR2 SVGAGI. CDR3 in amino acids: CASSYSSTGRLFF. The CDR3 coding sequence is TGTGCCAGCAGTTACTCCTCCACGGGAAGACTGTTTTTT.